The 16 T cell receptor beta chains presented below share a single source sample, sequenced in a study of blood T cell repertoires in COVID-19. Measured with immunoSEQ multiplex PCR; TCRdb has only the in-frame clones, and not every one. The sample lists 100,000 to 150,000 clones, about 85% occurring once. Sequenced: peripheral blood. The receptors here all came from a woman older than 75 with acute or convalescent COVID-19.

The chain recombines TRBV18 with TRBJ1-2; D is undetermined. Germline V gene lookup returns CDR1 KGHSH and CDR2 LQKENI. V was clipped by 3 bases and J by 3 bases, with 8 bases between them. The CDR3 length is 13 residues. The CDR3 protein is CASSPSIDYGYTF. In nucleotides, the CDR3 is TGTGCCAGCTCACCTTCCATAGACTATGGCTACACCTTC.

The chain carries TRBV2 and TRBJ1-4, with 7 bases aligning to TRBD1. Germline CDR1 is SNHLY and CDR2 is FYNNEI. The J segment lost 7 bases and the V segment lost 8 bases, leaving 10 bases of the junction unmatched. The CDR3 is 14 amino acids. This CDR3 is CASGGQIKGEKLFF. The CDR3 bases are TGTGCCAGCGGGGGACAGATTAAGGGTGAAAAACTGTTTTTT.

A few counts support this clone. This chain links TRBV5-1 with TRBJ2-3; D remains unclear. V lost 0 bases, J lost 1 base, and 12 bases lay in between. This CDR3 is 16 amino acids long. In germline, CDR1 is SGHRS, CDR2 YFSETQ. The CDR3 reads CASSLGGTHGTDTQYF. For the CDR3, the DNA is TGCGCCAGCAGCTTGGGAGGCACTCACGGCACAGATACGCAGTATTTT.

The chain recombines TRBV28 with TRBJ1-3; D ambiguous. The CDR3 runs to 13 residues. The V gene's germline CDR1 is MDHEN and CDR2 SYDVKM. The V end was cut by 7 bases, the J end by 4 bases, with 11 bases between. CDR3 region: CASNEGGGNTIYF. As DNA, the CDR3 is TGTGCCAGCAACGAGGGCGGCGGAAACACCATATATTTT.

This clone was observed once. The gene calls are TRBV9 and TRBJ2-5, with D perhaps TRBD2 (6 bases). Germline lookup yields CDR1 SGDLS and CDR2 YYNGEE. The CDR3 sequence is 13 residues long. The ends were cut back, 3 bases at V and 3 bases at J, with 9 bases in the middle. The CDR3 DNA reads TGTGCCAGCAGCGCGGGGGTAGAAGAGACCCAGTACTTC. Amino acids: CASSAGVEETQYF. Supplemented by reference TRBV9 and TRBJ2-5, the full variable domain reads DSGVTQTPKHLITATGQRVTLRCSPRSGDLSVYWYQQSLDQGLQFLIQYYNGEERAKGNILERFSAQQFPDLHSELNLSSLELGDSALYFCASSAGVEETQYFGPGTRLLVL.

The V and J genes are TRBV18 and TRBJ1-1; D gene uncertain. The CDR3 is 13 residues long. Germline V gives CDR1 KGHSH, CDR2 LQKENI. V was clipped by 3 bases and J by 5 bases, with 10 bases between them. The CDR3 spells CASSPLTGTEAFF. The CDR3 DNA reads TGTGCCAGCTCACCCCTTACGGGGACTGAAGCTTTCTTT.

This rearrangement joins TRBV7-2 to TRBJ1-3, with 8 bases matching TRBD1. The CDR3 runs 15 residues. Trimming at V came to 5 bases and at J to 3 bases, leaving 6 bases not matched to a gene. From germline, CDR1 is SGHTA and CDR2 FQGNSA. CDR3 amino acids: CASSPQGAFGNTIYF. The CDR3, as DNA: TGTGCCAGCAGCCCGCAGGGGGCCTTTGGAAACACCATATATTTT.

The CDR3 bases are TGCGCCAGCAGCAGTGGACTGACCACCGGGGAGCTGTTTTTT. This translates into CASSSGLTTGELFF. The chain employs TRBV5-1 and TRBJ2-2; D perhaps matches TRBD2 (5 bases). Trimming removed 4 bases from V and 4 bases from J, with 11 bases in between. In germline, CDR1 is SGHRS, CDR2 YFSETQ. This CDR3 is 14 amino acids long.

The rearrangement uses TRBV20-1 and TRBJ2-1; D ambiguous. Germline CDR1 DFQATT, CDR2 SNEGSKA (reference sequence). The CDR3 has 11 amino acids. Trimming removed 4 bases at V and 4 bases at J, with 5 bases between. The CDR3 reads CSATQYNEQFF. In DNA, the CDR3 is TGCAGTGCTACCCAGTACAATGAGCAGTTCTTC.

V gene TRBV7-2 combines with J gene TRBJ1-5; the D gene is possibly TRBD1 (6 bases). Germline assignment: CDR1 SGHTA and CDR2 FQGNSA. This CDR3 has 16 amino acids. Trimming cost V 3 bases and J 6 bases, with 18 bases left between them. CDR3 in amino acids: CASSFEALGAGQPQHF. The CDR3 bases are TGTGCCAGCAGCTTTGAGGCTTTGGGGGCAGGTCAGCCCCAGCATTTT.

This chain connects TRBV6-2 or TRBV6-3 to TRBJ1-2; no reliable D call. Germline V CDR1 and CDR2: MNHEY, SVGEGT. The CDR3 sequence is 14 residues long. Trimming cost V 4 bases and J 9 bases, with 18 bases left between them. CDR3 residues: CASSSPTPPISYTF. The CDR3 DNA reads as TGTGCCAGCAGTTCTCCGACACCTCCTATAAGCTACACCTTC.

This clone occurred once. CDR3 loop: CASSYSPGTAGNTIYF. The CDR3 DNA reads TGTGCCAGCAGTTACTCACCAGGGACAGCTGGAAACACCATATATTTT. The chain couples TRBV6-5 to TRBJ1-3; TRBD1 matches at 7 bases. Per germline, CDR1 MNHEY and CDR2 SVGAGI. The CDR3 contains 16 residues. V was clipped by 0 bases and J by 2 bases; unmatched bases: 4.

The chain carries TRBV7-2 and TRBJ2-1, with TRBD2 matching over 7 bases. V lost 4 bases to trimming and J lost 2 bases; unmatched junction nucleotides: 8. The germline V gene encodes CDR1 SGHTA and CDR2 FQGNSA. The CDR3 length is 16 residues. The CDR3 here is CASSSPPGGAYNEQFF. DNA of the CDR3: TGTGCCAGCAGCTCCCCCCCTGGGGGGGCCTACAATGAGCAGTTCTTC.

The chain employs TRBV7-9 and TRBJ1-6, with D hard to call. The germline V and J ends were trimmed by 2 bases and 9 bases, with 23 bases remaining between them. Germline lookup yields CDR1 SEHNR and CDR2 FQNEAQ (reference sequence). This CDR3 contains 18 residues. CDR3 loop: CASSLSGLKGGRGSPLHF. CDR3 sequence (DNA): TGTGCCAGCAGCTTAAGCGGGCTGAAGGGCGGTCGGGGTTCACCCCTCCACTTT.

V is TRBV28 and J is TRBJ2-3; tentative D call: TRBD2 (5 bases). V was pared by 2 bases and J by 1 base, with 7 bases between. Germline loops: CDR1 MDHEN, CDR2 SYDVKM. The CDR3 runs to 14 residues. CDR3 sequence reads: CASSLSGRTDTQYF. DNA of the CDR3: TGTGCCAGCAGTTTAAGCGGACGCACAGATACGCAGTATTTT. The full variable domain, rest sourced from reference TRBV28 and TRBJ2-3, is DVKVTQSSRYLVKRTGEKVFLECVQDMDHENMFWYRQDPGLGLRLIYFSYDVKMKEKGDIPEGYSVSREKKERFSLILESASTNQTSMYLCASSLSGRTDTQYFGPGTRLTVL.

This chain joins TRBV14 and TRBJ2-1; 8 positions match TRBD1. V dropped 4 bases and J dropped 8; count of bases not matched to a gene: 4. The CDR3 has 13 residues. CDR1 is SGHDN and CDR2 is FVKESK in the germline V gene. This CDR3 is CASSRDRGHEQFF. Written as DNA, the CDR3 is TGTGCCAGCAGCCGCGACAGGGGCCATGAGCAGTTCTTC.